A selection of T cell receptor beta chains follows, all from one sample in a study of T-cell reconstitution after alpha-beta-depleted transplantation in children. One entry per CDR3 protein, called by TCRdb with MiXCR from the PCR reads. This table has around 210,000 distinct CDR3 sequences, about 6.6% appearing once. The sequences come from PBMCs, collected before TCRalphabeta/CD19-depleted stem cell transplant. Source of these receptors: a boy between 2 and 10 years old with acute lymphoblastic leukemia, due to receive a stem cell transplant. Both conserved end residues are part of each CDR3. The D gene is left open where the match is weak. The size entry is marked missing in some rows and otherwise reads once, few, many or a size class.

clone_size: few; v_call: TRBV7-2; d_call: -; j_call: TRBJ1-6; cdr3_aa: CASTEGGPQGSYNSPLHF; cdr3_nt: TGTGCCAGCACCGAAGGGGGACCCCAGGGATCCTATAATTCACCCCTCCACTTT
clone_size: few; v_call: TRBV20-1; d_call: -; j_call: TRBJ1-5; cdr3_aa: CSARPDGWVQPQHF; cdr3_nt: TGCAGTGCTAGACCCGACGGATGGGTACAGCCCCAGCATTTT
clone_size: few; v_call: TRBV3-1; d_call: -; j_call: TRBJ1-1; cdr3_aa: CASSQGSGRLNTEAFF; cdr3_nt: TGTGCCAGCAGCCAAGGTTCGGGCAGACTTAACACTGAAGCTTTCTTT
clone_size: -; v_call: TRBV5-1; d_call: TRBD1; j_call: TRBJ2-7; cdr3_aa: CASSVGTGIHEQYF; cdr3_nt: TGCGCCAGCAGCGTCGGGACAGGGATCCACGAGCAGTACTTC
clone_size: few; v_call: TRBV10-3; d_call: TRBD1; j_call: TRBJ2-2; cdr3_aa: CAINSGTENTGELFF; cdr3_nt: TGTGCCATCAACTCCGGGACAGAGAACACCGGGGAGCTGTTTTTT
clone_size: many; v_call: TRBV7-2; d_call: -; j_call: TRBJ2-7; cdr3_aa: CASSYNYEQYF; cdr3_nt: TGTGCCAGCAGCTACAACTACGAGCAGTACTTC
clone_size: -; v_call: TRBV4-2; d_call: -; j_call: TRBJ2-7; cdr3_aa: CASSPRLHYEQYF; cdr3_nt: TGTGCCAGCAGCCCCCGCCTCCACTACGAGCAGTACTTC
clone_size: many; v_call: TRBV6-5; d_call: -; j_call: TRBJ2-5; cdr3_aa: CASSYRIGRTEETQYF; cdr3_nt: TGTGCCAGCAGTTACAGGATTGGACGGACAGAAGAGACCCAGTACTTC
clone_size: few; v_call: TRBV5-1; d_call: -; j_call: TRBJ2-2; cdr3_aa: CASSPSGTGELFF; cdr3_nt: TGCGCCAGCAGCCCCAGCGGGACCGGGGAGCTGTTTTTT
clone_size: -; v_call: TRBV20-1; d_call: -; j_call: TRBJ1-5; cdr3_aa: CSAIDRYSNQPQHF; cdr3_nt: TGCAGTGCAATAGACAGATACTCCAATCAGCCCCAGCATTTT
clone_size: few; v_call: TRBV5-1; d_call: TRBD2; j_call: TRBJ2-3; cdr3_aa: CASSLVGGAPDTQYF; cdr3_nt: TGCGCCAGCAGCTTGGTCGGGGGGGCTCCAGATACGCAGTATTTT
clone_size: -; v_call: TRBV7-9; d_call: -; j_call: TRBJ2-4; cdr3_aa: CASSFTRDIQYF; cdr3_nt: TGTGCCAGCAGCTTCACGCGGGACATTCAGTACTTC
clone_size: many; v_call: TRBV20-1; d_call: -; j_call: TRBJ2-2; cdr3_aa: CSARKDSVTGELFF; cdr3_nt: TGCAGTGCTAGAAAGGACAGCGTAACCGGGGAGCTGTTTTTT
clone_size: few; v_call: TRBV29-1; d_call: -; j_call: TRBJ1-2; cdr3_aa: CSVEEAGDAYTF; cdr3_nt: TGCAGCGTTGAAGAAGCGGGGGATGCCTACACCTTC
clone_size: many; v_call: TRBV12-3/TRBV12-4; d_call: -; j_call: TRBJ2-5; cdr3_aa: CASSFFSEETQYF; cdr3_nt: TGTGCCAGCAGTTTTTTTTCTGAAGAGACCCAGTACTTC
clone_size: many; v_call: TRBV4-3; d_call: TRBD2; j_call: TRBJ2-3; cdr3_aa: CASSQRLAGGPDTQYF; cdr3_nt: TGCGCCAGCAGCCAAAGACTAGCGGGGGGGCCAGATACGCAGTATTTT
clone_size: few; v_call: TRBV20-1; d_call: -; j_call: TRBJ1-4; cdr3_aa: CSASTGEKLFF; cdr3_nt: TGCAGTGCTAGTACGGGGGAAAAACTGTTTTTT
clone_size: few; v_call: TRBV20-1; d_call: TRBD1; j_call: TRBJ2-3; cdr3_aa: CSATGTGTDTQYF; cdr3_nt: TGCAGTGCGACCGGGACAGGGACAGATACGCAGTATTTT
clone_size: many; v_call: TRBV29-1; d_call: -; j_call: TRBJ2-3; cdr3_aa: CSVEARGRADTQYF; cdr3_nt: TGCAGCGTTGAAGCCAGGGGTCGGGCAGATACGCAGTATTTT
clone_size: few; v_call: TRBV20-1; d_call: -; j_call: TRBJ2-5; cdr3_aa: CSARGGTRKETQYF; cdr3_nt: TGCAGTGCTAGAGGTGGGACAAGGAAAGAGACCCAGTACTTC
clone_size: many; v_call: TRBV5-1; d_call: -; j_call: TRBJ2-6; cdr3_aa: CASRFDRSKGGANVLTF; cdr3_nt: TGCGCCAGCAGGTTTGACAGGTCCAAGGGTGGGGCCAACGTCCTGACTTTC
clone_size: -; v_call: TRBV7-9; d_call: TRBD1; j_call: TRBJ2-2; cdr3_aa: CASSFRTGPTGELFF; cdr3_nt: TGTGCCAGCAGCTTCAGGACAGGACCCACCGGGGAGCTGTTTTTT
clone_size: few; v_call: TRBV7-8; d_call: -; j_call: TRBJ1-1; cdr3_aa: CASSLVYGTEAFF; cdr3_nt: TGTGCCAGCAGCTTAGTTTATGGCACTGAAGCTTTCTTT
clone_size: few; v_call: TRBV29-1; d_call: TRBD2; j_call: TRBJ2-1; cdr3_aa: CSVGGLAGGFYNEQFF; cdr3_nt: TGCAGCGTTGGGGGACTAGCGGGAGGTTTCTACAATGAGCAGTTCTTC
clone_size: few; v_call: TRBV28; d_call: -; j_call: TRBJ2-7; cdr3_aa: CATRLHSRYEQYF; cdr3_nt: TGTGCCACTCGACTTCATTCACGCTACGAGCAGTACTTC
clone_size: -; v_call: TRBV30; d_call: -; j_call: TRBJ1-5; cdr3_aa: CAWSVVGRNNQPQHF; cdr3_nt: TGTGCCTGGAGTGTGGTGGGACGGAACAATCAGCCCCAGCATTTT
clone_size: many; v_call: TRBV25-1; d_call: -; j_call: TRBJ2-2; cdr3_aa: CARKTTRFTGELFF; cdr3_nt: TGTGCCAGAAAGACGACTAGATTCACCGGGGAGCTGTTTTTT
clone_size: few; v_call: TRBV2; d_call: -; j_call: TRBJ1-2; cdr3_aa: CASSDLGKDYGYTF; cdr3_nt: TGTGCCAGCAGTGACTTGGGGAAAGACTATGGCTACACCTTC
clone_size: many; v_call: TRBV7-9; d_call: -; j_call: TRBJ2-3; cdr3_aa: CASSPKGADTQYF; cdr3_nt: TGTGCCAGCAGCCCTAAGGGGGCAGATACGCAGTATTTT
clone_size: few; v_call: TRBV6-5; d_call: -; j_call: TRBJ1-2; cdr3_aa: CASSPSNKNYGYTF; cdr3_nt: TGTGCCAGCAGTCCCTCGAATAAAAACTATGGCTACACCTTC
clone_size: many; v_call: TRBV11-2; d_call: TRBD1; j_call: TRBJ1-1; cdr3_aa: CASSSDRLNTEAFF; cdr3_nt: TGTGCCAGCAGCTCGGACAGGTTGAACACTGAAGCTTTCTTT
clone_size: few; v_call: TRBV27; d_call: -; j_call: TRBJ1-1; cdr3_aa: CASSWDGGNTEAFF; cdr3_nt: TGTGCCAGCAGCTGGGACGGCGGGAACACTGAAGCTTTCTTT
clone_size: few; v_call: TRBV20-1; d_call: TRBD1; j_call: TRBJ1-5; cdr3_aa: CSAGGSGTGTNQPQHF; cdr3_nt: TGCAGTGCCGGAGGGTCCGGGACAGGGACAAATCAGCCCCAGCATTTT
clone_size: many; v_call: TRBV28; d_call: TRBD1; j_call: TRBJ2-5; cdr3_aa: CASSQGGPQGETQYF; cdr3_nt: TGTGCCAGCTCACAGGGGGGTCCCCAGGGCGAGACCCAGTACTTC
clone_size: -; v_call: TRBV21-1; d_call: -; j_call: TRBJ1-5; cdr3_aa: CASSSTGTPQHF; cdr3_nt: TGTGCCAGCAGCTCGACAGGGACGCCCCAGCATTTT
clone_size: -; v_call: TRBV21-1; d_call: -; j_call: TRBJ1-5; cdr3_aa: CASSKRKEPVNQPQHF; cdr3_nt: TGTGCCAGCAGCAAACGCAAGGAGCCGGTGAATCAGCCCCAGCATTTT
clone_size: many; v_call: TRBV28; d_call: -; j_call: TRBJ2-2; cdr3_aa: CASTLTGPNTGELFF; cdr3_nt: TGTGCCAGCACCTTAACGGGGCCGAACACCGGGGAGCTGTTTTTT
clone_size: few; v_call: TRBV29-1; d_call: TRBD2; j_call: TRBJ2-3; cdr3_aa: CSVDSGSADTQYF; cdr3_nt: TGCAGCGTTGACAGCGGGAGTGCAGATACGCAGTATTTT
clone_size: few; v_call: TRBV20-1; d_call: -; j_call: TRBJ1-2; cdr3_aa: CSASPGRWGYTF; cdr3_nt: TGCAGTGCTAGTCCAGGGCGTTGGGGCTACACCTTC
clone_size: many; v_call: TRBV25-1; d_call: -; j_call: TRBJ1-1; cdr3_aa: CASSAISGDTEAFF; cdr3_nt: TGTGCCAGCAGTGCCATCTCCGGGGACACTGAAGCTTTCTTT
clone_size: few; v_call: TRBV7-9; d_call: -; j_call: TRBJ2-7; cdr3_aa: CASSPTGTYEQYF; cdr3_nt: TGTGCCAGCAGTCCAACAGGGACCTACGAGCAGTACTTC
clone_size: few; v_call: TRBV10-2; d_call: TRBD1; j_call: TRBJ1-2; cdr3_aa: CAIGEQGGLQGYTF; cdr3_nt: TGCGCCATCGGAGAACAGGGGGGCCTACAAGGCTACACCTTC
clone_size: many; v_call: TRBV28; d_call: TRBD1; j_call: TRBJ2-4; cdr3_aa: CASNRTGITKNIQYF; cdr3_nt: TGTGCCAGCAACCGGACAGGGATAACCAAAAACATTCAGTACTTC
clone_size: -; v_call: TRBV5-6; d_call: TRBD1; j_call: TRBJ2-7; cdr3_aa: CASSYPGTGSQEQYF; cdr3_nt: TGTGCCAGCAGCTACCCCGGGACAGGGTCCCAGGAGCAGTACTTC
clone_size: -; v_call: TRBV4-3; d_call: -; j_call: TRBJ1-2; cdr3_aa: CASSPNRQLNYGYTF; cdr3_nt: TGCGCCAGCAGCCCGAATCGACAGTTGAACTATGGCTACACCTTC
clone_size: few; v_call: TRBV5-1; d_call: -; j_call: TRBJ2-3; cdr3_aa: CASSPENTDTQYF; cdr3_nt: TGCGCCAGCAGCCCCGAAAACACAGATACGCAGTATTTT
clone_size: many; v_call: TRBV28; d_call: -; j_call: TRBJ1-3; cdr3_aa: CASQDSAGNTIYF; cdr3_nt: TGTGCCAGCCAGGACAGCGCTGGAAACACCATATATTTT
clone_size: many; v_call: TRBV20-1; d_call: TRBD2; j_call: TRBJ2-1; cdr3_aa: CSANSGGPHNEQFF; cdr3_nt: TGCAGTGCCAATAGCGGGGGCCCACACAATGAGCAGTTCTTC
clone_size: -; v_call: TRBV29-1; d_call: -; j_call: TRBJ2-7; cdr3_aa: CSARELSASDQYF; cdr3_nt: TGCAGCGCTCGGGAGCTATCGGCCAGCGACCAGTACTTC
clone_size: -; v_call: TRBV20-1; d_call: TRBD1; j_call: TRBJ2-7; cdr3_aa: CSAPPLTGLEQYF; cdr3_nt: TGCAGTGCCCCACCGTTGACAGGGCTCGAGCAGTACTTC